This T cell receptor beta chain comes out of a study of regulatory T cells in long-lasting Graves disease. CDR3 size: 17 residues. V lost 2 bases, J lost 0 bases, and 13 bases lay in between. CDR1 MNHEY and CDR2 SVGEGT come from the germline V gene. General study points: TRBV28 was favored in persistent disease, as were TRBJ1-2 and TRBJ2-5. Persistent Graves' patients showed reduced TCR diversity versus newly diagnosed patients.

On this clonotype: The antigen remains unidentified.

The time point is: newly diagnosed GD, antithyroid drugs for less than 3 months. The TCR library was prepared using RNA isolated from PBMCs. Both iRepertoire HTBI primers and Arm-PCR of CDR3 regions were used to build the TCR beta libraries. A single record per CDR3 protein comes from TCRdb applying MiXCR to the multiplex PCR reads. This table holds about 420,000 distinct CDR3 sequences, about a sixth found once. This sample also appeared in a second study, on T cells in Graves' hyperthyroidism and ophthalmopathy. That source adds: Ophthalmopathy, which appeared later, was predicted by the model a median approximately 6 months before onset.

The genes are TRBV6-2 or TRBV6-3 and TRBJ1-4, with TRBD1 as a possible D gene (5 bases). This TCR was recovered from a woman aged 18-29 years with Graves disease. The starting material was peripheral blood mononuclear cells (PBMCs), obtained at new diagnosis, from a patient treated with antithyroid drugs. The CDR3 here is CASSYLATTATNEKLFF. CDR3 sequence (DNA): TGTGCCAGCAGTTACCTAGCGACGACAGCAACTAATGAAAAACTGTTTTTT.